Each of the 26 T cell receptor beta chains below was sequenced from the same sample in a study of T cell responses to AZD1222 COVID-19 vaccine. Profiled with immunoSEQ multiplex PCR; TCRdb holds only in-frame clones, not every one. This sample has about 180,000 clones, with about 92% found just once. The sequencing here drew on peripheral blood, taken on day 0 of AZD1222 vaccination. These TCRs come from an adult in good health.

This chain uses TRBV12-3 or TRBV12-4 with TRBJ1-2, with D hard to call. The V gene lost 1 base and the J gene lost 7 bases, with 10 bases spanning the gap. The CDR3 spans 13 residues. The CDR3, as DNA: TGTGCCAGCAGTTTAGACACCACGGGTGGCTACACCTTC. Translating it yields CASSLDTTGGYTF.

The chain carries TRBV5-1 and TRBJ2-1; 8 positions match TRBD1. CDR3 length: 15 amino acids. The germline V gene has CDR1 SGHRS and CDR2 YFSETQ. V shed 4 bases, J shed 0 bases, and the junction held 3 bases outside the gene matches. The CDR3, as DNA: TGCGCCAGCAGCCGGACAGGGTCCTCCTACAATGAGCAGTTCTTC. This gives the protein CASSRTGSSYNEQFF.

The CDR3 sequence is CSVDGGGGGEQYF. The CDR3 region has the DNA TGCAGCGTTGATGGCGGTGGGGGAGGAGAGCAGTACTTC. The chain carries TRBV29-1 and TRBJ2-7; weak D call: TRBD2 (6 bases). The ends were cut back, 3 bases at V and 7 bases at J, with 16 bases in the middle. Germline-derived CDR1 and CDR2 are SQVTM and ANQGSEA. CDR3 length equals 13 residues.

This chain links TRBV25-1 with TRBJ2-3; D is ambiguous. This CDR3 is built from 12 residues. Deletions cut 3 bases from V and 7 bases from J, with 8 bases between. The germline gives CDR1 MGHDK, CDR2 SYGVNS. CDR3 coding DNA: TGTGCCAGCAGTGACGTGCCACATACGCAGTATTTT. It specifies CASSDVPHTQYF.

This chain joins TRBV20-1 and TRBJ2-7; D is undetermined. This CDR3 has 11 amino acids. The V gene's germline CDR1 is DFQATT and CDR2 SNEGSKA (reference sequence). V was clipped by 3 bases and J by 2 bases, with 5 bases between them. The CDR3 spells CSASRPYEQYF. CDR3 coding DNA: TGCAGTGCTAGCCGTCCCTACGAGCAGTACTTC.

The V gene is TRBV19, the J gene TRBJ2-1; a possible D gene is TRBD2 (6 bases). With 6 bases removed from V and 9 bases from J, the gap between germline ends came to 21 bases. This CDR3 contains 15 residues. Germline-derived CDR1 and CDR2 are LNHDA and SQIVND (reference sequence). Here the CDR3 reads CASSPPGSTWGEQFF. CDR3 bases: TGTGCCAGTAGCCCTCCCGGGAGTACATGGGGTGAGCAGTTCTTC. Filled out from reference TRBV19 and TRBJ2-1, the complete variable domain reads DGGITQSPKYLFRKEGQNVTLSCEQNLNHDAMYWYRQDPGQGLRLIYYSQIVNDFQKGDIAEGYSVSREKKESFPLTVTSAQKNPTAFYLCASSPPGSTWGEQFFGPGTRLTVL.

V usage is TRBV5-4 and J usage is TRBJ1-2; D not certain. The germline V gene encodes CDR1 SGHNT and CDR2 YYREEE (reference sequence). The CDR3 runs 14 residues. Between the trimmed V and J ends, which lost 3 bases and 8 bases, there was a span of 17 bases. This CDR3 is CASSSPDGVRGYTF. The CDR3 region has the DNA TGTGCCAGCAGCTCCCCGGACGGAGTTCGCGGCTACACCTTC.

CDR3 residues: CASSRTALSNEQYF. CDR3 nucleotides: TGTGCCAGCAGCCGGACGGCGCTTTCCAACGAGCAGTACTTC. The rearrangement links TRBV7-8 to TRBJ2-7; D is unclear. The V and J ends lost 5 bases and 5 bases respectively, with 16 bases between them. The CDR3 is 14 residues long. Looked up from germline, CDR1 is SGHVS and CDR2 is FQNEAQ. The whole variable domain, remainder taken from reference TRBV7-8 and TRBJ2-7, is GAGVSQSPRYKVAKRGQDVALRCDPISGHVSLFWYQQALGQGPEFLTYFQNEAQLDKSGLPSDRFFAERPEGSVSTLKIQRTQQEDSAVYLCASSRTALSNEQYFGPGTRLTVT.

This chain connects TRBV12-3 or TRBV12-4 to TRBJ1-5; D ambiguous. This CDR3 is 12 amino acids long. Trimming removed 2 bases from V and 7 bases from J, with 6 bases in between. DNA for the CDR3: TGTGCCAGCAGTTTATGGCGGCAGCCCCAGCATTTT. Its translation: CASSLWRQPQHF.

This clone appeared once. The chain recombines TRBV29-1 with TRBJ2-7; D may correspond to TRBD1 or TRBD2 (5 bases each). The germline gives CDR1 SQVTM, CDR2 ANQGSEA. This CDR3 is 14 amino acids long. V lost 6 bases and J lost 0, with 15 bases in between. The CDR3 loop reads CSVLGRLSSYEQYF. The CDR3 coding sequence is TGCAGCGTGCTGGGACGGTTGAGCTCCTACGAGCAGTACTTC.

The J gene is TRBJ2-3, the V gene TRBV5-1; D unresolved. This CDR3 is built from 17 residues. The germline CDR1 and CDR2 sequences are SGHRS and YFSETQ. Trimming cost V 5 bases and J 7 bases, with 26 bases left between them. For the CDR3, the DNA is TGCGCCAGCAGTACGTTCCTGGGAATGGGGTATGGGAATACGCAGTATTTT. Encoded protein: CASSTFLGMGYGNTQYF.

The V and J genes are TRBV19 and TRBJ1-5; 7 bases match TRBD1. In germline, CDR1 is LNHDA, CDR2 SQIVND (reference sequence). The CDR3 consists of 13 residues. This CDR3 is CATGTDSNQPQHF. CDR3 coding DNA: TGTGCAACCGGGACAGATAGCAATCAGCCCCAGCATTTT. The full variable domain, completed using reference TRBV19 and TRBJ1-5, is DGGITQSPKYLFRKEGQNVTLSCEQNLNHDAMYWYRQDPGQGLRLIYYSQIVNDFQKGDIAEGYSVSREKKESFPLTVTSAQKNPTAFYLCATGTDSNQPQHFGDGTRLSIL.

The gene calls are TRBV19 and TRBJ1-6; unclear D gene. The V gene lost 1 base and the J gene lost 0 bases, with 10 bases spanning the gap. CDR1 and CDR2 from the germline V gene are LNHDA and SQIVND (reference sequence). The CDR3 has 17 amino acids. The CDR3 region is CASSIADGSSYNSPLHF. The CDR3 DNA reads TGTGCCAGTAGTATAGCCGATGGTAGCTCCTATAATTCACCCCTCCACTTT.

This chain joins TRBV5-5 and TRBJ1-6; tentative D call: TRBD1 (6 bases). The germline V and J ends were trimmed by 0 bases and 0 bases, with 16 bases remaining between them. In germline, CDR1 is SGHKS, CDR2 YYEKEE (reference sequence). The CDR3 totals 19 residues. As DNA, the CDR3 is TGTGCCAGCAGCTTGGAAACAGGGTTAAGGAGCTCCTATAATTCACCCCTCCACTTT. This translates into CASSLETGLRSSYNSPLHF.

V usage is TRBV7-9 and J usage is TRBJ1-6, with unresolved D. From germline, CDR1 is SEHNR and CDR2 FQNEAQ (reference sequence). Trimming shortened V by 2 bases and J by 7 bases, and 9 bases separated the two germline ends. The CDR3 covers 14 residues. The CDR3: CASSLYSDNSPLHF. The DNA for the CDR3 is TGTGCCAGCAGCTTATATAGTGACAATTCACCCCTCCACTTT.

This clone was seen just once. This chain connects TRBV11-3 to TRBJ1-1; TRBD1 agrees at 9 bases. Germline V gives CDR1 SGHNT, CDR2 YENEEA. The CDR3 runs to 14 residues. V shed 5 bases and J 1 base; nucleotides not matched to a gene: 2. The CDR3 sequence: CASSPGQGNTEAFF. In nucleotides, the CDR3 is TGTGCCAGCAGCCCGGGACAGGGGAACACTGAAGCTTTCTTT.

This chain uses TRBV4-2 with TRBJ1-2, with TRBD1 matching over 11 bases. Germline lookup yields CDR1 LGHNA and CDR2 YNFKEQ. The CDR3 runs to 15 residues. Trimming at V came to 0 bases and at J to 6 bases, leaving 3 bases not matched to a gene. In nucleotides, the CDR3 is TGTGCCAGCAGCCAAGATGGACAGGGGGCAAATGGCTACACCTTC. Protein: CASSQDGQGANGYTF.

J is TRBJ2-2 and V is TRBV6-5; 8 bases match TRBD1. Trimming at V came to 3 bases and at J to 4 bases, leaving 7 bases not matched to a gene. The CDR3 consists of 16 residues. Germline V gene data show CDR1 as MNHEY and CDR2 as SVGAGI. The CDR3: CASSYSQGARTGELFF. The CDR3 DNA reads as TGTGCCAGCAGTTATTCCCAGGGGGCGCGCACCGGGGAGCTGTTTTTT.

J is TRBJ2-7 and V is TRBV19; possibly TRBD1 for D (5 bases). The CDR3 runs 13 residues. Germline V gene data show CDR1 as LNHDA and CDR2 as SQIVND (reference sequence). The V end lost 5 bases, the J end lost 3 bases, and 11 bases lay between the germline ends. DNA of the CDR3: TGTGCCAGTAGTTACAGGTCAGACTACGAGCAGTACTTC. As protein: CASSYRSDYEQYF.

The V call is TRBV5-1, the J call TRBJ1-1; the D gene is possibly TRBD1 (5 bases). The V end lost 4 bases, the J end lost 3 bases, and 13 bases lay between the germline ends. CDR1 is SGHRS and CDR2 is YFSETQ in the germline V gene. This CDR3 comprises 14 residues. The CDR3 DNA is TGCGCCAGCAGCGGTCAGGGAAGGTACACTGAAGCTTTCTTT. The encoded protein is CASSGQGRYTEAFF.

CDR3 sequence reads: CASREQGAGNTIYF. In DNA, the CDR3 is TGTGCCAGCAGGGAACAGGGTGCTGGAAACACCATATATTTT. J is TRBJ1-3 and V is TRBV14; perhaps TRBD1 as D (6 bases). CDR1 and CDR2 from the germline V gene are SGHDN and FVKESK. The germline V and J ends were trimmed by 6 bases and 2 bases, with 11 bases remaining between them. This CDR3 is built from 14 residues.

This sequence joins TRBV19 and TRBJ2-1; D unclear. The CDR3 has 15 amino acids. The germline V gene encodes CDR1 LNHDA and CDR2 SQIVND (reference sequence). The V end lost 2 bases, the J end lost 8 bases, and 16 bases lay between the germline ends. The CDR3 DNA reads TGTGCCAGTAGTATAACCAGTGCCCTCGGCGATGAGCAGTTCTTC. Translation gives CASSITSALGDEQFF.

This chain uses TRBV27 with TRBJ2-5; TRBD2 agrees at 7 bases. V lost 3 bases and J lost 5; bases outside the gene matches: 3. The germline V gene encodes CDR1 MNHEY and CDR2 SMNVEV (reference sequence). This CDR3 contains 13 residues. This chain's CDR3 is CASSLGGRETQYF. CDR3 bases: TGTGCCAGCAGTTTGGGGGGGAGGGAGACCCAGTACTTC.

The rearrangement uses TRBV25-1 and TRBJ1-5; no clear D gene. Germline-derived CDR1 and CDR2 are MGHDK and SYGVNS. V gave up 6 bases and J gave up 5 bases, with 11 bases separating them. This CDR3 has 13 residues. CDR3 coding DNA: TGTGCCAGCAGGGGTCTGGGAGATCAGCCCCAGCATTTT. Protein: CASRGLGDQPQHF.

The CDR3 protein is CASSSLRDAVYEQYF. Here the CDR3 DNA reads TGTGCCAGCAGCTCCTTGAGGGACGCCGTCTACGAGCAGTACTTC. The chain has TRBV7-9 and TRBJ2-7; the D call may be TRBD1 or TRBD2 (5 bases each). The ends were cut back, 4 bases at V and 3 bases at J, with 16 bases in the middle. The CDR3 has 15 residues. Germline V gene data show CDR1 as SEHNR and CDR2 as FQNEAQ (reference sequence).

This sequence joins TRBV28 and TRBJ2-2, with D unclear. Trimming stripped 5 bases from V and 2 bases from J, with 6 bases between. The germline V gene encodes CDR1 MDHEN and CDR2 SYDVKM. The CDR3 is 13 residues long. CDR3 amino acids: CASSRGNTGELFF. CDR3 coding DNA: TGTGCCAGCAGTCGTGGTAACACCGGGGAGCTGTTTTTT.